This record covers a single T cell receptor (beta chain). The clone's antigen remains unknown. Base qualities were left out, and no much larger clone turns up one base away. The record originates from a study of T-cell memory formation after mild COVID-19 (dated by TCRdb to about 2021). About the study as a whole: TCR sequence clusters from the two donors were found to be largely donor specific. In two donors, T-cell clones that expanded and contracted after mild COVID-19 were tracked by sequencing TCRalpha and TCRbeta repertoires over time. The cohort was made up of two young adult volunteers, one female and one male, who were previously healthy. Study-level results and caveats: From day 15 to 85, contracting clones showed balanced CD4/CD8 phenotypes, whereas a second wave of clones that expanded from day 15 to 37 leaned towards CD4+. Contracting CD4+ clones were found mainly in CM and EM memory subsets, while CD8+ clones were enriched in EMRA. Some responding clones were detected in pre-infection memory, which suggested that pre-existing cross-reactive memory T cells had joined the SARS-CoV-2 response. The second-wave clones that peaked on day 37 were not confirmed to be SARS-CoV-2 specific. The study covered only a couple of mild cases, and larger cohorts including severe cases with pre-infection samples were considered necessary.

Sequencing relied on an Illumina NovaSeq 6000. cDNA libraries for TCRalpha and TCRbeta were prepared by 5'RACE using constant-segment primers, with sample barcodes and unique molecular identifiers added. RNA was extracted from every sample with Trizol reagent. Amplification of the libraries took two PCR steps, and the second step added a second sample barcode plus Illumina TruSeq adapters. The libraries were sequenced on an Illumina NovaSeq using 2 x 150 bp paired-end reads. The authors' pipeline ran thus. With migec v1.2.7, reads were demultiplexed and then collapsed into UMI-guided consensus sequences. Using mixcr v2.1.11, UMI consensuses were aligned to TRA and TRB V and J templates and then assembled into clonotypes. A clonotype was counted as expanded or contracted only when both edgeR and NoisET called the clonotype significant, with the noise models trained on biological replicates. For edgeR calls, the thresholds were a false discovery rate-adjusted p below 0.01 and a log2 fold-change of 1. As an exploratory analysis of dynamics, max-normalized trajectories of the 1000 most abundant clonotypes were examined with PCA combined with hierarchical clustering. Each responding clone was given a CD4 or CD8 phenotype based on the CD4+ and CD8+ repertoires, which had been sequenced separately. TCRdb handled the public reads itself, with Q25 trimming in fastp and clone calling in MiXCR, and kept productive beta chains. Every CDR3 protein is listed once, alongside the most common genes and DNA of its rows. The authors' filters were not applied to this entry. This sample is represented by roughly 100,000 distinct CDR3 sequences; about 15% of them were singletons. The ten largest clones capture 28% of the sample.

Ficoll-Paque density gradient centrifugation was the method used to isolate PBMCs. The TCR was taken from an adult woman who had mild COVID-19 (a few samples of this study predate the infection). The sample titles of this study are shuffled in the database, so cell type and time point are left out; the donor was told from shared clones. Sequencing was done on a sample of PBMCs or a T cell subset sorted from them (not recorded which).

This receptor has the CDR3 CSVETSGYEQYF. In nucleotides, the sequence is TGCAGCGTTGAGACTAGCGGCTACGAGCAGTACTTC. The chain is assembled from TRBV29-1 and TRBJ2-7, with 9 central nucleotides matching TRBD2. Per the germline V gene, SQVTM is the CDR1 and ANQGSEA is the CDR2. Trimming takes 3 bases off V and 3 bases off J; junction bases not matched to a gene: 0. Measured from the cysteine to the phenylalanine, the CDR3 is 12 residues long. The read is trimmed to its CDR3 DNA, 36 bases read in frame from base 1.